The clone carrying this TCR beta chain was counted a single time. Its antigen remains unknown. This sample was taken from a study of cytomegalovirus exposure and HLA in healthy donors. Whole-study results and caveats: In the 120 or so validation repertoires, about 94% of cluster scores exceeded 0, per a later analysis. The classifier reportedly diagnosed cytomegalovirus status with high specificity and sensitivity.

Using immunoSEQ multiplex PCR, the repertoire was profiled, and TCRdb retains in-frame clones only, with some absent. The top ten clones hold 1% to 1.5% of a sample with around 60,000 clones, about 95% of them seen once. Per germline, CDR1 MDHEN and CDR2 SYDVKM. The length of the CDR3 is 13 residues. V was cut by 3 bases and J by 7 bases, with 10 bases left in between. The TCR was taken from a woman aged 18-29 years in good health and CMV-seronegative. The chain links TRBV28 to TRBJ2-1; D is undetermined. The source material was PBMCs. The CDR3 region has the DNA TGTGCCAGCAGTTTTGGTTACGGTAATGAGCAGTTCTTC. Its protein is CASSFGYGNEQFF.